The clone carrying this T cell receptor (beta chain) has a handful of counts. Free of recent acute infections or vaccinations, the donors were healthy HIV-negative adults. Adult Caucasians living in Nashville, Tennessee made up all of the donors. This record belongs to a study of shared clonotypes between healthy human individuals. Each subset's genomic DNA was split evenly across several immunoSEQ plates. Profiling relied on immunoSEQ multiplex PCR, and the TCRdb table lists in-frame clones only, not all of them. The sample contains over a million clones, more than 75% of which appear only once. The CDR3 consists of 16 residues. V trimming: 1 base; J trimming: 0 bases; junction bases outside the gene matches: 4. The V gene's germline CDR1 is SGHNT and CDR2 YYREEE (reference sequence).

Source material: memory CD4+ T cells from PBMCs. Subset defined: CD45RA-negative fraction. This chain links TRBV5-4 with TRBJ1-1; 9 bases are a match to TRBD1. The clonotype originates from a man between 18 and 29 years old in good health. Some clones in this sample may be carry-over from other donors' samples. The CDR3 protein is CASSLSGQGVNTEAFF. For the CDR3, the DNA is TGTGCCAGCAGCTTGTCGGGACAGGGTGTGAACACTGAAGCTTTCTTT.